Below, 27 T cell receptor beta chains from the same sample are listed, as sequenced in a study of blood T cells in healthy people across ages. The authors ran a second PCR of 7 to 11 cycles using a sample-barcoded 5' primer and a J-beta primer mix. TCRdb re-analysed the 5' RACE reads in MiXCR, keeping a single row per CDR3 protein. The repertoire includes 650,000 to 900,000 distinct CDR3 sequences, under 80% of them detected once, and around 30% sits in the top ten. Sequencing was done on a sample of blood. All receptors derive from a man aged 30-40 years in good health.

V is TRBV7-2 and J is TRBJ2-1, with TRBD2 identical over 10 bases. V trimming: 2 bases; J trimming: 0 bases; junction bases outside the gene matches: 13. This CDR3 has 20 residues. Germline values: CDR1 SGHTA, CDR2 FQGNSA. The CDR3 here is CASSLRASGTSDSSYNEQFF. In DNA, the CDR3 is TGTGCCAGCAGCTTAAGGGCCTCCGGGACTAGCGACAGCTCCTACAATGAGCAGTTCTTC.

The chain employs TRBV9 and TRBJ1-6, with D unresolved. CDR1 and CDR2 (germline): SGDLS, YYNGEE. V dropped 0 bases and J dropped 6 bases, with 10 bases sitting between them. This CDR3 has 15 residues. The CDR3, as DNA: TGTGCCAGCAGCGTAGCTACATCGAGTAATTCACCCCTCCACTTT. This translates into CASSVATSSNSPLHF. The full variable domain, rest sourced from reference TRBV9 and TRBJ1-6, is DSGVTQTPKHLITATGQRVTLRCSPRSGDLSVYWYQQSLDQGLQFLIQYYNGEERAKGNILERFSAQQFPDLHSELNLSSLELGDSALYFCASSVATSSNSPLHFGNGTRLTVT.

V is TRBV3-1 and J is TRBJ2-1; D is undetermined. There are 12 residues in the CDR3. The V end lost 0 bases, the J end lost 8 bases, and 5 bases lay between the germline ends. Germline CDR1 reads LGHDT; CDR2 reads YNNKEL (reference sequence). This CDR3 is CASSQDGDEQFF. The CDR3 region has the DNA TGTGCCAGCAGCCAAGATGGGGATGAGCAGTTCTTC.

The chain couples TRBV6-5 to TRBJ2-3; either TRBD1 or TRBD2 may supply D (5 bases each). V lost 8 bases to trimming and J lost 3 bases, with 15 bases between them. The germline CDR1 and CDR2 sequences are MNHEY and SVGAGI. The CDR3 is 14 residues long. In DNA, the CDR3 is TGTGCCAGCGGAAGGGGAGTGGGTACAGATACGCAGTATTTT. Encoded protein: CASGRGVGTDTQYF.

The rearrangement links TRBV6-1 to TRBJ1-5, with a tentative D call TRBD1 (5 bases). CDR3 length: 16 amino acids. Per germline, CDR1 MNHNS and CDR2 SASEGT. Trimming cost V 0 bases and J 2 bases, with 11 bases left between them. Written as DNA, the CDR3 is TGTGCCAGCAGTGAAGCCGAAGGGGCAGGCAATCAGCCCCAGCATTTT. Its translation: CASSEAEGAGNQPQHF.

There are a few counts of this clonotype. The CDR3 spells CATSTHPGQQETQYF. DNA of the CDR3: TGTGCCACCAGCACACACCCTGGACAGCAAGAGACCCAGTACTTC. This sequence joins TRBV15 and TRBJ2-5; tentatively, D is TRBD1 (6 bases). The V end was cut by 4 bases, the J end by 2 bases, with 14 bases between. Germline V gene data show CDR1 as LNHNV and CDR2 as YYDKDF (reference sequence). This CDR3 is built from 15 residues.

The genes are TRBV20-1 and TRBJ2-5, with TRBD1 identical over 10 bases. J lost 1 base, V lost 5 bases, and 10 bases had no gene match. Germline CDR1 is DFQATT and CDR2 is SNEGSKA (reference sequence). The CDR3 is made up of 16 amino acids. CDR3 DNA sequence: TGCAGTGCTGACCAGACCGGGACAGGGGCCCAAGAGACCCAGTACTTC. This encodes CSADQTGTGAQETQYF.

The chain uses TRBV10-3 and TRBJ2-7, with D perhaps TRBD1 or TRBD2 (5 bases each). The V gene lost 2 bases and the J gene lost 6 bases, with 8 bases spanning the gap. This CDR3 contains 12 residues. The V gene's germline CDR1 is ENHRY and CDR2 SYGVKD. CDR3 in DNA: TGTGCCATCAGTGAGGGGACCTTCGAGCAGTACTTC. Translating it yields CAISEGTFEQYF.

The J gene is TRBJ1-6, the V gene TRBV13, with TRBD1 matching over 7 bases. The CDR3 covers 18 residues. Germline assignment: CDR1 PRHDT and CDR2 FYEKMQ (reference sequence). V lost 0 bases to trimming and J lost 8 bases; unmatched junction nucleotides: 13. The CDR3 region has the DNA TGTGCCAGCAGCTTAGGCGGGGACAGATCTGGAAGGGATTCACCCCTCCACTTT. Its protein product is CASSLGGDRSGRDSPLHF.

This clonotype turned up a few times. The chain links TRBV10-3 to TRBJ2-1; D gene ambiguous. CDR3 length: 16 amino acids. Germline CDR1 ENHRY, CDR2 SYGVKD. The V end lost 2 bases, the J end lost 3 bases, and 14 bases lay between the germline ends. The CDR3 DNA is TGTGCCATCAGTGAGGGCCCCCAATCGGGCTACAATGAGCAGTTCTTC. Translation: CAISEGPQSGYNEQFF.

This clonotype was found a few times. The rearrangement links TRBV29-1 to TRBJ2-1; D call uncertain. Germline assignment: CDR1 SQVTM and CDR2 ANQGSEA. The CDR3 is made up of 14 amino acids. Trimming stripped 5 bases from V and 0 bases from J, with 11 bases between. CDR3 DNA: TGCAGCGTTAGACCCGCAGACTCCTACAATGAGCAGTTCTTC. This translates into CSVRPADSYNEQFF.

CDR3 bases: TGTGCCAGCAGTTACTCCGACAGGGGGGGCACCTACGAGCAGTACTTC. Residues: CASSYSDRGGTYEQYF. The genes are TRBV6-2 or TRBV6-3 and TRBJ2-7; 9 bases are a match to TRBD1. V lost 0 bases and J lost 2; bases outside the gene matches: 5. Germline V CDR1 and CDR2: MNHEY, SVGEGT. The CDR3 covers 16 residues.

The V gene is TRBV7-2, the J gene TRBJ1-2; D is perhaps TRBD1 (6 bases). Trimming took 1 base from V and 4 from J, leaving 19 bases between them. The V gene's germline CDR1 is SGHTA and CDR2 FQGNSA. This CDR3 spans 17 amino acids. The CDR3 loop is CASSLDPPQGYVYGYTF. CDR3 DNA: TGTGCCAGCAGCTTAGACCCCCCACAGGGTTACGTCTATGGCTACACCTTC.

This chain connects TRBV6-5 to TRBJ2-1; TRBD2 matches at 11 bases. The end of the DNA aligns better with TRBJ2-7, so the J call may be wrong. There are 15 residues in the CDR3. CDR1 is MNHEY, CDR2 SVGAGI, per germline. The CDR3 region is CASSPPLAGGYEQYF. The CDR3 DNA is TGTGCCAGTTCACCTCCGCTAGCGGGGGGTTACGAGCAGTACTTC.

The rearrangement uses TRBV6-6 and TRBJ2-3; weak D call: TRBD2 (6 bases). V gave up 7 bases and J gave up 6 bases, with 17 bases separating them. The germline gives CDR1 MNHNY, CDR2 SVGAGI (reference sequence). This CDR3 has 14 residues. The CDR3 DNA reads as TGTGCCAGCAACAACGGACTACACATTGATACGCAGTATTTT. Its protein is CASNNGLHIDTQYF.

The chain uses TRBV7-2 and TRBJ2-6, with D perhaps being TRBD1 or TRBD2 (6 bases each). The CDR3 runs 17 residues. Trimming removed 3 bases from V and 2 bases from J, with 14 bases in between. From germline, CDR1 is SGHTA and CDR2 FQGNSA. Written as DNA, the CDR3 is TGTGCCAGCAGCTTCGTCGGGGGCGCTACTGGGGCCAACGTCCTGACTTTC. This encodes CASSFVGGATGANVLTF.

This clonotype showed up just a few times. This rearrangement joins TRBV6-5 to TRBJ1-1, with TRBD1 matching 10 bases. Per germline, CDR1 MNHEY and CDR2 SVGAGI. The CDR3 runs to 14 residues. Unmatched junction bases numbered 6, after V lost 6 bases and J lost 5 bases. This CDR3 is CASRGTGEWTEAFF. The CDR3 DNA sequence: TGTGCCAGCAGGGGGACAGGGGAATGGACTGAAGCTTTCTTT.

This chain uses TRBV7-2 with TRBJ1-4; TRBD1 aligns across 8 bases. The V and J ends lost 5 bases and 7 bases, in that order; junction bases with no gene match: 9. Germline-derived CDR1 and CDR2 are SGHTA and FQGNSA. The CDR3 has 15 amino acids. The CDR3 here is CASSAYRGEIEKLFF. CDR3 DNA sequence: TGTGCCAGCAGCGCCTACAGGGGGGAGATTGAAAAACTGTTTTTT.

The CDR3 nucleotides read TGTGCCAGCAGGCCAGGAGGGGGGGGCTCACAGGGTACGCAGTATTTT. Amino acids: CASRPGGGGSQGTQYF. The gene calls are TRBV7-2 and TRBJ2-3; weak D call: TRBD2 (7 bases). CDR1 and CDR2 from the germline V gene are SGHTA and FQGNSA. The ends were cut back, 6 bases at V and 8 bases at J, with 24 bases in the middle. CDR3 length: 16 residues.

CDR3 DNA: TGCAGTGCTAGACCGGGGACAGGGATCTCCTACGAGCAGTACTTC. Translating gives CSARPGTGISYEQYF. The rearrangement joins TRBV20-1 to TRBJ2-7; 9 bases are a match to TRBD1. Germline-derived CDR1 and CDR2 are DFQATT and SNEGSKA (reference sequence). The CDR3 contains 15 residues. Trimming removed 2 bases from V and 0 bases from J; junction bases left unmatched: 5.

For the CDR3, the DNA is TGTGCCAGCAGAAGCGGGGGGTTGACCCAGTACTTC. Protein: CASRSGGLTQYF. This rearrangement joins TRBV12-3 or TRBV12-4 to TRBJ2-5; 9 nucleotides match TRBD2. The CDR3 sequence is 12 residues long. Losses at the gene ends were 6 bases for V and 7 bases for J; bases not matched to a gene: 3.

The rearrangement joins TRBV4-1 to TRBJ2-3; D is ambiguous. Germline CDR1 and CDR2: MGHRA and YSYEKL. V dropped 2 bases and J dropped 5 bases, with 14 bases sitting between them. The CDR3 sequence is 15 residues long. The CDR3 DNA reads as TGCGCCAGCAGCCAAAATCGGGTGTCAGGAGATACGCAGTATTTT. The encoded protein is CASSQNRVSGDTQYF.

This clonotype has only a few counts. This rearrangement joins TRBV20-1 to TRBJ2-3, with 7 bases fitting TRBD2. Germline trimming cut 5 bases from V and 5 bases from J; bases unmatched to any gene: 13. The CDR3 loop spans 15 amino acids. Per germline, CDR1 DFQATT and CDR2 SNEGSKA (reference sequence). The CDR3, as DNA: TGCAGTGCTGGGAGGTCGGGGGGAAATGGAGATACGCAGTATTTT. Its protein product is CSAGRSGGNGDTQYF.

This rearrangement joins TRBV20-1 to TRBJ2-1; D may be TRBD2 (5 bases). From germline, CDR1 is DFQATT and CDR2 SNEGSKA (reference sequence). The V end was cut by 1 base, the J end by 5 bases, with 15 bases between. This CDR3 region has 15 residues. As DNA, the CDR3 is TGCAGTGCTAGAGTACCGACGGGATCCCACAATGAGCAGTTCTTC. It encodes CSARVPTGSHNEQFF.

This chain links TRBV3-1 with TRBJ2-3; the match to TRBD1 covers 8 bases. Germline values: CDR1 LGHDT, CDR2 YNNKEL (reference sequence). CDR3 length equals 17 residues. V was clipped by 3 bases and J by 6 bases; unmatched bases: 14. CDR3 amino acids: CASSHTQGTGRADTQYF. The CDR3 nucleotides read TGTGCCAGCAGCCACACTCAGGGGACAGGCCGCGCGGATACGCAGTATTTT.

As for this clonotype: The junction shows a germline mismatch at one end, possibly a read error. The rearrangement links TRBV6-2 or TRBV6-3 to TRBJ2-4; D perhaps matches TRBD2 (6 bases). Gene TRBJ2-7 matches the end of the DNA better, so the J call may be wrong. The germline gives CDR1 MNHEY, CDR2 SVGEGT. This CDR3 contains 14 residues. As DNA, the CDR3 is TGTGCCTGCAGCCTAAGCGGAGGGTCCTACGAGCAGTACTTC. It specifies CACSLSGGSYEQYF.

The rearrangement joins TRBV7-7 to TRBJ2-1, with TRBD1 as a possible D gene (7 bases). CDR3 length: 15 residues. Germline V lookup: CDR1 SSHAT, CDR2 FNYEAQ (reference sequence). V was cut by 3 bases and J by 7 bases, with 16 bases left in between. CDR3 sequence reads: CASSLEGASRNEQFF. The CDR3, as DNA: TGTGCCAGCAGCTTGGAGGGGGCTTCGAGGAATGAGCAGTTCTTC.